This T cell receptor beta chain emerged from a study of T cell clones after liver transplantation. Across the study: Three of eight recipients were HCV-positive; others had non-autoimmune, non-viral indications.

V shed 7 bases and J shed 0 bases, with 10 bases lying between them. This CDR3 region has 14 residues. CDR1 MNHNS and CDR2 SASEGT come from the germline V gene. Data came from immunoSEQ multiplex PCR; TCRdb stores just in-frame clones and leaves some out. The table includes fewer than 70,000 clones, 60% to 80% detected once. Sorting of unstimulated PBMCs yielded separate CD3+CD4+ and CD3+CD8+ fractions. This clone came up a few times. Its target is unknown. Study-level points and caveats: Graft donor-reactive T cells may have migrated into the graft rather than being deleted. In a couple of subjects, few donor cells limited the measurable donor-reactive repertoire.

The sample in question was CD4+ T cells from blood, obtained before liver transplant. The sequence was collected from a human donor who received a liver transplant. V usage is TRBV6-1 and J usage is TRBJ1-5; no clear D gene. In nucleotides, the CDR3 is TGTGCCAGCACTGGAGGGTATAGCAATCAGCCCCAGCATTTT. Amino acid sequence: CASTGGYSNQPQHF.